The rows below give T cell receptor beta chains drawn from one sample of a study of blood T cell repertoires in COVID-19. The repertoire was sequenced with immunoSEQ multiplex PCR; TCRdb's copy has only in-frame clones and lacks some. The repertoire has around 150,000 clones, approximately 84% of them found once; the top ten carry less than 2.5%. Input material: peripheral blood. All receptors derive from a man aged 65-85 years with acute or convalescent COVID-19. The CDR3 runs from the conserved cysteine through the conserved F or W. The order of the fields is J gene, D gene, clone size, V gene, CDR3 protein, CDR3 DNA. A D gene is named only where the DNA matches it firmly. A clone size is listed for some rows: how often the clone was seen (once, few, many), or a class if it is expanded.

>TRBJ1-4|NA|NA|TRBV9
CASSAGDTGEKLFF
TGTGCCAGCAGCGCCGGGGACACTGGGGAAAAACTGTTTTTT
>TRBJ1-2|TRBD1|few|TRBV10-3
CAISEGDRGYYGYTF
TGTGCCATCAGTGAGGGGGACAGGGGGTACTATGGCTACACCTTC
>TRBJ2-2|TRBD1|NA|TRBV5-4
CASSLGGRLGTAGTGELFF
TGTGCCAGCAGCTTGGGGGGTCGGTTGGGGACAGCTGGCACCGGGGAGCTGTTTTTT
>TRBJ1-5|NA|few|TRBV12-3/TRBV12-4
CASSLSGDQPQHF
TGTGCCAGCAGTTTATCGGGGGATCAGCCCCAGCATTTT
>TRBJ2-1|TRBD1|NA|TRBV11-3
CASSWEQQGDNEQFF
TGTGCCAGCAGCTGGGAACAACAGGGGGACAATGAGCAGTTCTTC
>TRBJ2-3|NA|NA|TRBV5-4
CASSPGERRSTDTQYF
TGTGCCAGCAGCCCTGGGGAGCGGAGGTCCACAGATACGCAGTATTTT
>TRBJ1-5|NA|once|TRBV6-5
CASTTSNQPQHF
TGTGCCAGCACCACAAGCAATCAGCCCCAGCATTTT
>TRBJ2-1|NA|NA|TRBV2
CASSENSYNEQFF
TGTGCCAGCAGTGAAAACAGTTACAATGAGCAGTTCTTC
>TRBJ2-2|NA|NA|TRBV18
CASSLPVTGELFF
TGTGCCAGCTCACTTCCGGTAACCGGGGAGCTGTTTTTT
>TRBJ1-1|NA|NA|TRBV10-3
CAISESYGAPNTEAFF
TGTGCCATCAGTGAGTCTTATGGAGCCCCGAACACTGAAGCTTTCTTT
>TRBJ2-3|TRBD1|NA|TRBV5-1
CASSLSGTGIASTDTQYF
TGCGCCAGCAGCTTGTCAGGGACAGGCATTGCTAGCACAGATACGCAGTATTTT
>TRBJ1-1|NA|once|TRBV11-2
CASSLDRAGLGAFF
TGTGCCAGCAGCTTAGATAGGGCAGGGCTTGGAGCTTTCTTT
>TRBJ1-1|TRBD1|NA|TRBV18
CASSRDRALGTEAFF
TGTGCCAGCTCCCGGGACAGGGCCCTTGGGACTGAAGCTTTCTTT
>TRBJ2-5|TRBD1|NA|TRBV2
CASSKQGRQETQYF
TGTGCCAGCAGTAAACAGGGGCGCCAAGAGACCCAGTACTTC
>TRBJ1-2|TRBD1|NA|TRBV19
CASLPNRDRVYGYTF
TGTGCCAGTTTACCAAACCGGGACAGGGTCTATGGCTACACCTTC
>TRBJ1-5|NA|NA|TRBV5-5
CASSLSGFSQPQHF
TGTGCCAGCAGCTTGTCGGGTTTTAGTCAGCCCCAGCATTTT
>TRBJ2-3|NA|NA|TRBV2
CASSGSVGRLSTDTQYF
TGTGCCAGCAGTGGATCGGTAGGCCGACTTAGCACAGATACGCAGTATTTT
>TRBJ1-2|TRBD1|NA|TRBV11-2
CASSSGDSLYGYTF
TGTGCCAGCAGCTCCGGGGACAGCCTCTATGGCTACACCTTC
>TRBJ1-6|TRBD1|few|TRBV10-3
CAISAQDRGNSPLHF
TGTGCCATCAGCGCTCAGGACAGGGGAAATTCACCCCTCCACTTT
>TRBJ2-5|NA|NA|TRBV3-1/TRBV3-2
CASSYEGTGETQYF
TGTGCCAGCAGCTACGAGGGAACTGGGGAGACCCAGTACTTC
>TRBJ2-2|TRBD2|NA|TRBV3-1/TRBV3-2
CASSQSGIAGAGELFF
TGTGCCAGCAGCCAATCCGGAATAGCGGGGGCCGGGGAGCTGTTTTTT
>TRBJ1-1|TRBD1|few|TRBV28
CASSLWGTGDTEAFF
TGTGCCAGCAGTTTATGGGGGACAGGGGACACTGAAGCTTTCTTT
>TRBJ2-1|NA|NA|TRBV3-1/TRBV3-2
CASSLRDSRGEQFF
TGTGCCAGCAGCCTGCGGGACTCTAGGGGTGAGCAGTTCTTC
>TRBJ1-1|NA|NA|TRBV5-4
CASRGGYTEAFF
TGTGCCAGCAGAGGGGGATACACTGAAGCTTTCTTT
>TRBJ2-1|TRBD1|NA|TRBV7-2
CASSFRDRYNEQFF
TGTGCCAGCAGCTTCCGGGACAGGTACAATGAGCAGTTCTTC
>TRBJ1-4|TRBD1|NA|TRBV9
CASSGTGTATNEKLFF
TGTGCCAGCAGCGGTACCGGGACAGCAACTAATGAAAAACTGTTTTTT
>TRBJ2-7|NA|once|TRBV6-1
CASSEVGLPYEQYF
TGTGCCAGCAGTGAAGTCGGTCTTCCCTACGAGCAGTACTTC
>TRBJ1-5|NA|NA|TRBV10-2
CASSESKTGNQPQHF
TGCGCCAGCAGTGAGTCAAAGACAGGCAATCAGCCCCAGCATTTT